The clone carrying this TCR beta chain has just a few counts. Libraries were prepared by immunoSEQ multiplex PCR; TCRdb keeps only in-frame clonotypes and omits some of them. Among 85,000 to 100,000 clones listed, 70% to 90% were seen once. Sample time point: baseline pretreatment blood. Treatment described: 15 Gy SBRT to primary tumor, nephrectomy 4 weeks later. The data were obtained in a study of radiation and T cells in renal cell carcinoma. This CDR3 has 14 amino acids. The germline gives CDR1 LGHNA, CDR2 YSLEER. V lost 3 bases, J lost 2 bases, and 10 bases lay in between. J is TRBJ1-2 and V is TRBV4-3; D unresolved. This receptor was obtained from a middle-aged man with renal cell carcinoma. Specimen: blood, collected from a patient whose treatment included radiotherapy and nephrectomy. Here the CDR3 DNA reads TGCGCCAGCAGCCAGAGCAGAGAGAACTATGGCTACACCTTC. Translating it yields CASSQSRENYGYTF.